What follows describes a single TCR beta chain. What it recognizes is unknown. The CDR3 totals 13 residues. Germline V CDR1 and CDR2: SGHRS, YFSETQ. The V and J ends lost 3 bases and 6 bases respectively, with 11 bases between them. This record comes from a study of cytomegalovirus exposure and HLA in healthy donors. With 60 Vbeta and 13 Jbeta primers, the PCR was carried out. Assay used: immunoSEQ multiplex PCR; TCRdb lists only in-frame clones, some missing. The table records 80,000 to 130,000 clones, around 75% of them present only once. Overall study findings and caveats: It emerged from a later analysis that several of the most significant clusters appeared to be linked to common viral pathogens. Both high specificity and high sensitivity reportedly marked the classifier's diagnosis of cytomegalovirus status. In terms of immune exposure information, only CMV serostatus was available.

The source material was PBMCs. The chain links TRBV5-1 to TRBJ2-3; D possibly corresponds to TRBD2 (6 bases). The sequence was obtained from a male donor in good health and CMV-seropositive. The CDR3 bases are TGCGCCAGCAGCTCTGCCCGGGGGGATACGCAGTATTTT. Its protein product is CASSSARGDTQYF.